The TCR beta chain under discussion was sequenced for a study of sequential checkpoint blockade in melanoma. Across the whole study: Patients were randomized 1:1 to nivolumab-then-ipilimumab or ipilimumab-then-nivolumab first-line. After both sequences, patients received maintenance nivolumab.

Repertoires were generated with immunoSEQ multiplex PCR, while TCRdb's copy carries only in-frame clones and drops some. The sample includes 40,000 or so clones, roughly 88% of them seen just once. The treatment was: randomized to nivolumab then ipilimumab (arm A) or the reverse (arm B). No patient had prior DNA-damaging chemotherapy. Sorted cells were live CD3+CD8+, lacking CD19 and CD56, from PBMCs. Germline trimming cut 6 bases from V and 4 bases from J; bases unmatched to any gene: 7. CDR3 length equals 15 residues. Germline values: CDR1 ENHRY, CDR2 SYGVKD. This specimen was CD8+ T cells sorted from blood (inferred from file names), taken from a patient given nivolumab and ipilimumab in sequence. The rearrangement joins TRBV10-3 to TRBJ1-1; TRBD1 matches 11 bases. The clonotype was recovered from a human donor with melanoma. CDR3 DNA: TGTGCCATCAGGGATATGGGACAGGGGGGCACTGAAGCTTTCTTT. Its protein product is CAIRDMGQGGTEAFF.